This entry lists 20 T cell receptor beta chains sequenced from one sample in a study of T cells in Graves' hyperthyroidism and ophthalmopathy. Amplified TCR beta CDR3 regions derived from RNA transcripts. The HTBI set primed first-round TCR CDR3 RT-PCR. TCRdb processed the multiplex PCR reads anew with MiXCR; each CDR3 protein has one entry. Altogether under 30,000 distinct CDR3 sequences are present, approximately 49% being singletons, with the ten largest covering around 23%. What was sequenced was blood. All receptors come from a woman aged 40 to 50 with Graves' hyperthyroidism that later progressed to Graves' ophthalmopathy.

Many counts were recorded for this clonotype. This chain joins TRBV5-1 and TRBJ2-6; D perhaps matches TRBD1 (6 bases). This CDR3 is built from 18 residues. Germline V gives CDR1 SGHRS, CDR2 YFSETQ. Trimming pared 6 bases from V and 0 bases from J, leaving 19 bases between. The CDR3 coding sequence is TGCGCCAGCACCTTCACCGGGACAAGGACCTCTGGGGCCAACGTCCTGACTTTC. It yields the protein CASTFTGTRTSGANVLTF. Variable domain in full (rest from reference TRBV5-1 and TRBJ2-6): KAGVTQTPRYLIKTRGQQVTLSCSPISGHRSVSWYQQTPGQGLQFLFEYFSETQRNKGNFPGRFSGRQFSNSRSEMNVSTLELGDSALYLCASTFTGTRTSGANVLTFGAGSRLTVL.

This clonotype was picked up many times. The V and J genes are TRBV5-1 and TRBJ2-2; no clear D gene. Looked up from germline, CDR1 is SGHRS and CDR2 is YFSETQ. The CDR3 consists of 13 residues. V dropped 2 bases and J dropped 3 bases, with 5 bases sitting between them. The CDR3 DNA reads TGCGCCAGCAGCTTAGTGGACACCGGGGAGCTGTTTTTT. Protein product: CASSLVDTGELFF. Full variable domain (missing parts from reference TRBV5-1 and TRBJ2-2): KAGVTQTPRYLIKTRGQQVTLSCSPISGHRSVSWYQQTPGQGLQFLFEYFSETQRNKGNFPGRFSGRQFSNSRSEMNVSTLELGDSALYLCASSLVDTGELFFGEGSRLTVL.

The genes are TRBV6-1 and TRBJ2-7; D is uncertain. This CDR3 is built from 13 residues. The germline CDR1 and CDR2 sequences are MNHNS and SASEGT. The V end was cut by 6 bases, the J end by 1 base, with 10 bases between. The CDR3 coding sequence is TGTGCCAGCAGCACCACCACTTCCTACGAGCAGTACTTC. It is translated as CASSTTTSYEQYF.

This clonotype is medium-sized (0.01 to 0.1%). CDR3 protein: CSARPLTGELFF. CDR3 DNA sequence: TGCAGTGCTAGGCCGCTCACCGGGGAGCTGTTTTTT. The chain employs TRBV20-1 and TRBJ2-2; no firm D call. This CDR3 is built from 12 residues. Germline V lookup: CDR1 DFQATT, CDR2 SNEGSKA (reference sequence). The ends were cut back, 3 bases at V and 4 bases at J, with 6 bases in the middle.

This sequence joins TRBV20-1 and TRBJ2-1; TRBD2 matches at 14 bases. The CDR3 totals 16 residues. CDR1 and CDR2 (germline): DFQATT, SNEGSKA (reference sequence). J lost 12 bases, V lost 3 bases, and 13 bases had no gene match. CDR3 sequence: CSARSGLAGGHFAQFF. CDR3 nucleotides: TGCAGTGCTAGGAGTGGACTAGCGGGAGGCCACTTTGCGCAGTTCTTC.

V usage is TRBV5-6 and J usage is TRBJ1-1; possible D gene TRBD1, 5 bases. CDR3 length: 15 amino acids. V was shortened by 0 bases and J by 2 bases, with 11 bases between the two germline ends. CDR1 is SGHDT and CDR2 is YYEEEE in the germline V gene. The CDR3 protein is CASSLETGDNTEAFF. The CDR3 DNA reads TGTGCCAGCAGCTTGGAAACGGGGGACAACACTGAAGCTTTCTTT.

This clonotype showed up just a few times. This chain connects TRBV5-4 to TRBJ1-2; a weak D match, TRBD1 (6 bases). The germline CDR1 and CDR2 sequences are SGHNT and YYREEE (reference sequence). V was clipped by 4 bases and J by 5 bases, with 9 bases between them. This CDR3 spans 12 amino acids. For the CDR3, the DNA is TGTGCCAGCAGCCTACAGGGTTATGGCTACACCTTC. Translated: CASSLQGYGYTF.

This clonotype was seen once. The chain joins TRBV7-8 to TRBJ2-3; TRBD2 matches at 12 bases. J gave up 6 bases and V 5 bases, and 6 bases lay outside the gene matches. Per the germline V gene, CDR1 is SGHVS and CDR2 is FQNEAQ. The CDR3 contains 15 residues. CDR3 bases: TGTGCCAGCAGCCTACAGACTAGCGGGAGCGATACGCAGTATTTT. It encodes CASSLQTSGSDTQYF.

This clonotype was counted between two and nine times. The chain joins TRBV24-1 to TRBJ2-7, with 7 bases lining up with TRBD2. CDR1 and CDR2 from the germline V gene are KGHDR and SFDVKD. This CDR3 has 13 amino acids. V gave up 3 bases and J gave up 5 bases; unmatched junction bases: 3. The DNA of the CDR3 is TGTGCCACCAGTGATGGGGGGACTAACGAGCAGTACTTC. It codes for CATSDGGTNEQYF.

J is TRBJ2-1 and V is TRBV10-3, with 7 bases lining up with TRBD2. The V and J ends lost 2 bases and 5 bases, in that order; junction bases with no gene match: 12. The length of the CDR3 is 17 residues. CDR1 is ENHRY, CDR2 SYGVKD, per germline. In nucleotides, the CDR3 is TGTGCCATCAGTGAGCGGGGAGGGGTAGCGGCAGACAATGAGCAGTTCTTC. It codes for CAISERGGVAADNEQFF.

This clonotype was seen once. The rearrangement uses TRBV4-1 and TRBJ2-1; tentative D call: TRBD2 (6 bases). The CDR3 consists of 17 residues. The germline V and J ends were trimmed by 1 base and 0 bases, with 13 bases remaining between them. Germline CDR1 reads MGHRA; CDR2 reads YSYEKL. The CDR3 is CASSQVGAGLSYNEQFF. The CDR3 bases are TGCGCCAGCAGCCAAGTAGGAGCGGGCCTCTCCTACAATGAGCAGTTCTTC.

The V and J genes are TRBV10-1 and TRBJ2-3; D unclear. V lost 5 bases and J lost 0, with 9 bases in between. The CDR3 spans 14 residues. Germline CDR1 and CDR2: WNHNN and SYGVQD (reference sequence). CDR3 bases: TGCGCCAGCAGTTTGGGCAGTAGCACAGATACGCAGTATTTT. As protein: CASSLGSSTDTQYF.

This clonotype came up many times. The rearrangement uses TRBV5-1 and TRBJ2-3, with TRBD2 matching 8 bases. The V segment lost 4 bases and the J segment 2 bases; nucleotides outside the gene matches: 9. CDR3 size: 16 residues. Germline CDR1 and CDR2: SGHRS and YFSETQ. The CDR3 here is CASSPGTSSNTDTQYF. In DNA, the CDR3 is TGCGCCAGCAGCCCCGGGACTAGTTCGAACACAGATACGCAGTATTTT. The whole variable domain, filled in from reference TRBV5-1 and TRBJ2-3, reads KAGVTQTPRYLIKTRGQQVTLSCSPISGHRSVSWYQQTPGQGLQFLFEYFSETQRNKGNFPGRFSGRQFSNSRSEMNVSTLELGDSALYLCASSPGTSSNTDTQYFGPGTRLTVL.

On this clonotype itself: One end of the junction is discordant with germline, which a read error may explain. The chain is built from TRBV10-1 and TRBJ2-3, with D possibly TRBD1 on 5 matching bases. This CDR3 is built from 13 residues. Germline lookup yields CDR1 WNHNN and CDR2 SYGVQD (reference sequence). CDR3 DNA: TGCGCCAGCAGCTGGCAGGGTTCCGTTACGCAGTGTTTC. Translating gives CASSWQGSVTQCF.

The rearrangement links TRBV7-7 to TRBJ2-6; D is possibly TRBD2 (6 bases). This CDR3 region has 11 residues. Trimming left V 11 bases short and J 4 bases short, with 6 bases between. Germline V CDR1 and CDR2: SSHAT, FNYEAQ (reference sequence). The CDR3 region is CAAGGANVLTF. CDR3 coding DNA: TGTGCCGCGGGGGGGGCCAACGTCCTGACTTTC. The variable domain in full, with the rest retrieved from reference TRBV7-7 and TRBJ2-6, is GAGVSQSPRYKVTKRGQDVTLRCDPISSHATLYWYQQALGQGPEFLTYFNYEAQPDKSGLPSDRFSAERPEGSISTLTIQRTEQRDSAMYRCAAGGANVLTFGAGSRLTVL.

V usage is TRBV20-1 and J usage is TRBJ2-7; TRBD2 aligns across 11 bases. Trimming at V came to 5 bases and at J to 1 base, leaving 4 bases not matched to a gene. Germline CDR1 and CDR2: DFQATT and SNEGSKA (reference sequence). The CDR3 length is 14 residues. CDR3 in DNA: TGCAGTGCTGGGATAGCGGGAGGGTCCTACGAGCAGTACTTC. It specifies CSAGIAGGSYEQYF.

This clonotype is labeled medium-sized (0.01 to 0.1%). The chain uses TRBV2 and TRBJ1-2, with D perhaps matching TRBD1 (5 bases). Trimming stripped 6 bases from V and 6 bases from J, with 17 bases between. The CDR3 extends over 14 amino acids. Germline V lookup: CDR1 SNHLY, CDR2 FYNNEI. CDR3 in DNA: TGTGCCAGCAGGGCCGGGACGCAGGCGAATGGCTACACCTTC. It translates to CASRAGTQANGYTF.

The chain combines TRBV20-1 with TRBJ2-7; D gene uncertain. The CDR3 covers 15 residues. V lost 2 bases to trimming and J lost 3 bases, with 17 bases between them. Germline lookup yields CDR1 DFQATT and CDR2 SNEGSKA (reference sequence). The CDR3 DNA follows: TGCAGTGCTAGAAATTCATTAGTTGACCTCTACGAGCAGTACTTC. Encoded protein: CSARNSLVDLYEQYF.

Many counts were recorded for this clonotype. Here the CDR3 DNA reads TGTGCCAGTAGTATAGATCCCGTCTCTAGCGGGAGTGGCAATGAGCAGTTCTTC. Protein: CASSIDPVSSGSGNEQFF. The chain couples TRBV19 to TRBJ2-1; 10 bases agree with TRBD2. This CDR3 contains 18 residues. The ends lost 0 bases at V and 6 bases at J; junction bases unmatched: 11. Per the germline V gene, CDR1 is LNHDA and CDR2 is SQIVND (reference sequence).

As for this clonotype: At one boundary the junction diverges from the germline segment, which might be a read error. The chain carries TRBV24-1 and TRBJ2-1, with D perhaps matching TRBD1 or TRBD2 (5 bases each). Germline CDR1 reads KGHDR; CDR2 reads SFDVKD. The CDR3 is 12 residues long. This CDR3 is CVTSDYRQEQFF. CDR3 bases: TGTGTCACCAGTGACTATAGACAGGAGCAGTTCTTC.